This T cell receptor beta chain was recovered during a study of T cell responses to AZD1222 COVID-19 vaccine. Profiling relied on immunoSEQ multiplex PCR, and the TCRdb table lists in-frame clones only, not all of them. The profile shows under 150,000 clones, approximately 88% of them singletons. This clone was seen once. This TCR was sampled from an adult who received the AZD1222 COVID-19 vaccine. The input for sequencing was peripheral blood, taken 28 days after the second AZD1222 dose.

The CDR3 DNA follows: TGTGCCAGCAGTTTCTCAGGGACAGGGACGAATGAGCAGTACTTC. Translating gives CASSFSGTGTNEQYF. V gene TRBV27 combines with J gene TRBJ2-7; 9 bases align to TRBD1. The V segment lost 3 bases and the J segment 7 bases; nucleotides outside the gene matches: 10. CDR3 length equals 15 residues. The germline V gene has CDR1 MNHEY and CDR2 SMNVEV (reference sequence).